This T cell receptor beta chain was identified in a study of resident and recirculating memory T cells in vitiligo. Across the study: No cells were sorted; samples were homogenized just before genomic DNA extraction.

Comments on this clone: Its antigen is still unknown.

Measured with immunoSEQ multiplex PCR; TCRdb has only the in-frame clones, and not every one. The table records 70,000 or so clones, 91% of them present only once. General study findings and limits: Vitiligo lesions lacked a unique dominant clone, and clonality varied.

V lost 4 bases to trimming and J lost 5 bases, with 5 bases between them. Per germline, CDR1 SGHVS and CDR2 FQNEAQ. The CDR3 consists of 11 residues. The V call is TRBV7-8, the J call TRBJ2-5, with D uncertain. This TCR was recovered from a male donor with vitiligo. The sequenced sample consisted of blood. This CDR3 reads CASSSGETQYF. CDR3 DNA: TGTGCCAGCAGCTCCGGGGAGACCCAGTACTTC.